The 6 T cell receptor beta chains listed next were all sequenced from one sample in a study of control samples from healthy donors and cancer patients. Method: immunoSEQ multiplex PCR; TCRdb's copy keeps in-frame clones and lacks some. This sample has 150,000 to 200,000 clones; 85% to 95% occur once, and the top ten carry more than 1.2%. The source material was blood. The receptors originated from a man aged 18-30 years in good health.

This rearrangement joins TRBV7-9 to TRBJ1-1; D gene uncertain. Germline CDR1 reads SEHNR; CDR2 reads FQNEAQ (reference sequence). The CDR3 runs to 14 residues. V was pared by 5 bases and J by 0 bases, with 10 bases between. The CDR3 here is CASSVTQMNTEAFF. As DNA, the CDR3 is TGTGCCAGCAGCGTCACTCAGATGAACACTGAAGCTTTCTTT.

This CDR3 reads CASSDDTSNQPQHF. Written as DNA, the CDR3 is TGTGCCAGCAGCGATGACACCAGCAATCAGCCCCAGCATTTT. The rearrangement joins TRBV6-5 to TRBJ1-5, with D unclear. The germline V gene encodes CDR1 MNHEY and CDR2 SVGAGI. The CDR3 spans 14 residues. V was shortened by 6 bases and J by 1 base, with 10 bases between the two germline ends.

As to this clone: This CDR3 is also generated by other DNA sequences in the sample. This chain links TRBV19 with TRBJ1-4, with D perhaps TRBD1 (6 bases). The germline V gene has CDR1 LNHDA and CDR2 SQIVND (reference sequence). V was clipped by 1 base and J by 0 bases, with 12 bases between them. This CDR3 region has 17 residues. CDR3 amino acids: CASSIVGGGATNEKLFF. The CDR3 region has the DNA TGTGCCAGTAGTATAGTTGGAGGGGGTGCAACTAATGAAAAACTGTTTTTT.

The chain couples TRBV6-5 to TRBJ1-5, with D perhaps matching TRBD1 (5 bases). This CDR3 has 14 amino acids. V lost 2 bases to trimming and J lost 5 bases, with 10 bases between them. Germline V CDR1 and CDR2: MNHEY, SVGAGI. The CDR3 nucleotides read TGTGCCAGCAGTTACGTCAGAGGGGATCAGCCCCAGCATTTT. Translating it yields CASSYVRGDQPQHF.

This clone is a singleton in its sample. The V call is TRBV7-9, the J call TRBJ2-7; TRBD2 is a possible D gene (5 bases). V lost 5 bases and J 0 bases, leaving 14 bases between the germline ends. This CDR3 spans 15 amino acids. Germline V gene data show CDR1 as SEHNR and CDR2 as FQNEAQ (reference sequence). This CDR3 reads CASSPGDPISYEQYF. Here the CDR3 DNA reads TGTGCCAGCAGCCCCGGGGATCCCATCTCCTACGAGCAGTACTTC.

The J gene is TRBJ2-3, the V gene TRBV2; 7 positions agree with TRBD2. Trimming took 8 bases from V and 2 from J; bases not matched to a gene: 4. The CDR3 has 13 amino acids. The germline V gene encodes CDR1 SNHLY and CDR2 FYNNEI. CDR3 amino acids: CASGGEPTDTQYF. CDR3 DNA sequence: TGTGCCAGCGGGGGGGAACCCACAGATACGCAGTATTTT. Variable domain in full (rest from reference TRBV2 and TRBJ2-3): EPEVTQTPSHQVTQMGQEVILRCVPISNHLYFYWYRQILGQKVEFLVSFYNNEISEKSEIFDDQFSVERPDGSNFTLKIRSTKLEDSAMYFCASGGEPTDTQYFGPGTRLTVL.